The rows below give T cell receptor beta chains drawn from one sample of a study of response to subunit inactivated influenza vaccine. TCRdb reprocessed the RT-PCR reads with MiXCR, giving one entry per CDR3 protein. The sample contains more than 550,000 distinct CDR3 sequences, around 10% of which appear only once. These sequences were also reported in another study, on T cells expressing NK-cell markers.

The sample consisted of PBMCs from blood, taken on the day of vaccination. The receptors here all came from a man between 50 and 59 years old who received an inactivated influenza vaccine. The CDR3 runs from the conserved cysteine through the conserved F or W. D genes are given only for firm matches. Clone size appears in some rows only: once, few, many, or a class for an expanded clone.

TGTGCCAGCAGCCGGACTAGCGGGTCCGGTGGGGAGCAGTACTTC CASSRTSGSGGEQYF - 15 TRBJ2-7 TRBV6-2/TRBV6-3 TRBD2
TGCAGTGCTAGCCTACCGAGTGGAGCTAGCACAGATACGCAGTATTTT CSASLPSGASTDTQYF few 16 TRBJ2-3 TRBV20-1 -
TGTGCCAGCAGCGCATTGCCGGGACAGCGAGAGACCCAGTACTTC CASSALPGQRETQYF few 15 TRBJ2-5 TRBV9 TRBD1
TGTGCCTGGGCCGCGGGTCATTACGGGGGTGAGCAGTTCTTC CAWAAGHYGGEQFF - 14 TRBJ2-1 TRBV30 -
TGTGCCAGCACCACACAGGGGATGGGCTACGAGCAGTACTTC CASTTQGMGYEQYF - 14 TRBJ2-7 TRBV12-3/TRBV12-4 TRBD1
TGTGCCAGCAGCATTACAGGGTCCCACGAGCAGTACTTC CASSITGSHEQYF few 13 TRBJ2-7 TRBV7-2 -
TGCGCCAGCAGCTTGGAGAGGACTAGCGGGAGTTGGGTCTTCACAGATACGCAGTATTTT CASSLERTSGSWVFTDTQYF few 20 TRBJ2-3 TRBV5-1 TRBD2
TGTGCCAGCAGCTTAGTAGCGACAGGGACCTATGGCTACACCTTC CASSLVATGTYGYTF many 15 TRBJ1-2 TRBV7-9 TRBD1
TGTGCCAGCCGGAGCGCGGGAGCCACCGGGGAGCTGTTTTTT CASRSAGATGELFF few 14 TRBJ2-2 TRBV19 TRBD2
TGCGCCAGCAGCCAAGAGGGGACTCCAGAGACCCAGTACTTC CASSQEGTPETQYF - 14 TRBJ2-5 TRBV4-1 -
TGTGCCAGCAGTGAGGCGGGAGTTGATACGCAGTATTTT CASSEAGVDTQYF - 13 TRBJ2-3 TRBV28 TRBD2
TGTGCCAGCAGCTTGGAGCCTAGCGGGAGAATAGATACGCAGTATTTT CASSLEPSGRIDTQYF few 16 TRBJ2-3 TRBV5-5 TRBD2
TGTGCCAGCAGCCGTCAGCCATTAGTAGATACGCAGTATTTT CASSRQPLVDTQYF - 14 TRBJ2-3 TRBV12-3/TRBV12-4 -
TGTGCCAGCAGTTCCCCCGCCGGGACAGGGGGCGTCAATCAGCCCCAGCATTTT CASSSPAGTGGVNQPQHF - 18 TRBJ1-5 TRBV12-3/TRBV12-4 TRBD1
TGTGCCAGCCGTCTAGTGACTAGCGGGAACGAGCAGTACTTC CASRLVTSGNEQYF few 14 TRBJ2-7 TRBV27 TRBD2
TGTGCCAGCAGTTACGGTAGCAATCAGCCCCAGCATTTT CASSYGSNQPQHF many 13 TRBJ1-5 TRBV6-2/TRBV6-3 -
TGTGCCAGCAGTCCCATAACCGTACTAGGGGCCTCCTACAATGAGCAGTTCTTC CASSPITVLGASYNEQFF - 18 TRBJ2-1 TRBV27 -
TGTGCCAGCAGTTACCCCTCACGGGGGCGATACAATGAGCAGTTCTTC CASSYPSRGRYNEQFF many 16 TRBJ2-1 TRBV6-5 -
TGTGCCAGCAGCTTGGACGGCCCTACGCAGTATTTT CASSLDGPTQYF many 12 TRBJ2-3 TRBV5-5 -
TGCAGTGCTAGGGATAAACTAGGAGGGGGCGAGCAGTACTTC CSARDKLGGGEQYF - 14 TRBJ2-7 TRBV20-1 -
TGTGCCAGCAGCCTGGGGGACAAGCACAATGAGCAGTTCTTC CASSLGDKHNEQFF - 14 TRBJ2-1 TRBV13 -
TGTGCCAGCAGCCCGCGGTGGGGACTAGCGCCGCTTAGCTCCTACAATGAGCAGTTCTTC CASSPRWGLAPLSSYNEQFF many 20 TRBJ2-1 TRBV6-2/TRBV6-3 TRBD2
TGCAGTGCTAGAGAGCTGGGGGGGCGGGAAAACATTCAGTACTTC CSARELGGRENIQYF few 15 TRBJ2-4 TRBV20-1 -
TGTGCCAGCACTCAGCCGGACCACATATCCACAGATACGCAGTATTTT CASTQPDHISTDTQYF few 16 TRBJ2-3 TRBV27 -
TGTGCCAGCAGCTTAGGACTAGCGGGGACGCATAGTACGCAGTATTTT CASSLGLAGTHSTQYF - 16 TRBJ2-3 TRBV7-8 TRBD2
TGTGCCAGCACTCAAGCGGGAGGGAGGAACAATGAGCAGTTCTTC CASTQAGGRNNEQFF few 15 TRBJ2-1 TRBV7-2 TRBD2
TGCAGTGCTCCTAAGAGCGGGATGAATACGCAGTATTTT CSAPKSGMNTQYF many 13 TRBJ2-3 TRBV20-1 TRBD2
TGTGCCAGCAGAGCGGACGGAACACTGGGGTCCCAGCATTTT CASRADGTLGSQHF few 14 TRBJ1-5 TRBV12-3/TRBV12-4 -
TGTGCCAGCAGCCAAGTTCTAGCGCCGACCTACGAGCAGTACTTC CASSQVLAPTYEQYF - 15 TRBJ2-7 TRBV3-1 -
TGCGCCAGCAGCATAGTTACAGATACGCAGTATTTT CASSIVTDTQYF few 12 TRBJ2-3 TRBV5-1 -
TGCGCCAGCAGTGAGACCTTCCCCAACTCCTACGAGCAGTACTTC CASSETFPNSYEQYF many 15 TRBJ2-7 TRBV5-1 -
TGTGCCAGCAGCCAAGAGGCCAGCGGGGGGACAGATACGCAGTATTTT CASSQEASGGTDTQYF - 16 TRBJ2-3 TRBV4-2 TRBD2
TGTGCCAGCAGTTTCTACAGGGGGCATTCCTACGAGCAGTACTTC CASSFYRGHSYEQYF few 15 TRBJ2-7 TRBV28 TRBD1
TGCAGTGCTACATCCGGGGCCAACTACGAGCAGTACTTC CSATSGANYEQYF few 13 TRBJ2-7 TRBV20-1 -
TGTGCCAGCAGCGCGGGAGGACTAGCGGGACCATACGAGCAGTACTTC CASSAGGLAGPYEQYF - 16 TRBJ2-7 TRBV9 TRBD2
TGCGCCAGCAGCCAACACTACAGGGGATATGAGCAGTTCTTC CASSQHYRGYEQFF few 14 TRBJ2-1 TRBV4-1 TRBD1
TGCGCCTCTCTCTCAGGTTCTGAAGCTTTCTTT CASLSGSEAFF - 11 TRBJ1-1 TRBV10-2 -
TGTGCCAGCAGCGTCCACAGGGCGGGGGGCTACACCTTC CASSVHRAGGYTF many 13 TRBJ1-2 TRBV9 -
TGTGCCAGCAGCCAAGGACAGGTTTACACCTACGAGCAGTACTTC CASSQGQVYTYEQYF - 15 TRBJ2-7 TRBV4-2 -
TGTGCCAGCAGCCTCCACCGGACTAGCGGGAGTGCCGGGGAGCTGTTTTTT CASSLHRTSGSAGELFF - 17 TRBJ2-2 TRBV9 TRBD2
TGTGCCAGCAGTCCCCCGAGAAGCCCCAATAGCTACGAGCAGTACTTC CASSPPRSPNSYEQYF few 16 TRBJ2-7 TRBV28 -